Sequencing of this T cell receptor (beta chain) was carried out in a study of shared clonotypes between healthy human individuals. Findings and limits, study-wide: When compared with the clonotypes that were shared by all four sorted-subset donors, the non-shared clonotypes turned out to have lower generation probabilities.

Using immunoSEQ multiplex PCR, the repertoire was profiled, and TCRdb retains in-frame clones only, with some absent. The table has approximately 1.9 million clones, just over 90% seen once. V was shortened by 7 bases and J by 3 bases, with 16 bases between the two germline ends. Germline values: CDR1 MNHEY, CDR2 SVGAGI. CDR3 length: 14 amino acids. For this clone: Antigen: not known.

The naive CD8 subset, CD45RO-negative cells positively selected for CCR7, excluded terminally differentiated effector memory CD45RA+ cells. The TCR originated in a man in his late teens or twenties in good health. Some clones in this sample may be carry-over from other donors' samples. The sequenced sample was naive CD8+ T cells from PBMCs. The chain carries TRBV6-5 and TRBJ2-7, with D perhaps matching TRBD2 (6 bases). In nucleotides, the CDR3 is TGTGCCAGCACCTCGGGCGGGAACGTCTACGAGCAGTACTTC. Protein sequence: CASTSGGNVYEQYF.